The 14 T cell receptor beta chains below were found in one sample sequenced in a study of blood T cell repertoires in COVID-19. Libraries were prepared by immunoSEQ multiplex PCR; TCRdb keeps only in-frame clonotypes and omits some of them. The sample shows about 350,000 clones, about 87% of them seen only once. The sequencing sample was made of peripheral blood. Receptor source: a woman aged 45-60 years with COVID-19, enrolled during active disease.

The CDR3 nucleotides are TGTGCCAGCTCACAACAAGGCCCCCAGGCAACTAATGAAAAACTGTTTTTT. Its protein is CASSQQGPQATNEKLFF. This sequence joins TRBV18 and TRBJ1-4; D is unclear. This CDR3 spans 17 amino acids. Trimming left V 4 bases short and J 0 bases short, with 15 bases between. CDR1 is KGHSH and CDR2 is LQKENI in the germline V gene.

The count of this clone is one. The CDR3 nucleotides are TGTGCCAGCAGCCAAGATGGAGCGGGCCCTTGGGGTGATACGCAGTATTTT. This codes for CASSQDGAGPWGDTQYF. The V and J genes are TRBV3-1 (or the pseudogene TRBV3-2) and TRBJ2-3; perhaps TRBD2 as D (6 bases). V lost 0 bases to trimming and J lost 6 bases, with 19 bases between them. The CDR3 runs 17 residues. Germline V gene lookup returns CDR1 LGHDT and CDR2 YNNKEL (reference sequence).

Of note for this clone: Other DNA variants within this sample encode the same CDR3. The V call is TRBV9, the J call TRBJ1-3; D possibly corresponds to TRBD1 (5 bases). CDR1 SGDLS and CDR2 YYNGEE come from the germline V gene. Trimming shortened V by 1 base and J by 0 bases, and 8 bases separated the two germline ends. The CDR3 is 15 amino acids. The CDR3, as DNA: TGTGCCAGCAGCGTACAGGGAAGCTCTGGAAACACCATATATTTT. Protein sequence: CASSVQGSSGNTIYF.

This chain connects TRBV9 to TRBJ2-3; 12 bases align to TRBD2. The CDR3 sequence is 20 residues long. Looked up from germline, CDR1 is SGDLS and CDR2 is YYNGEE. Trimming removed 0 bases from V and 11 bases from J; junction bases left unmatched: 22. The CDR3 protein is CASSVVSAGPGLAGSGGQYF. CDR3 DNA sequence: TGTGCCAGCAGCGTAGTGTCCGCGGGACCCGGACTAGCGGGATCGGGTGGGCAGTATTTT.

The chain is built from TRBV3-1 (or the pseudogene TRBV3-2) and TRBJ1-4, with a tentative D call TRBD1 (5 bases). The germline V and J ends were trimmed by 4 bases and 8 bases, with 8 bases remaining between them. Germline V gives CDR1 LGHDT, CDR2 YNNKEL (reference sequence). The CDR3 loop spans 12 amino acids. The CDR3: CASSPRQEKLFF. The CDR3, as DNA: TGTGCCAGCAGCCCACGACAGGAAAAACTGTTTTTT.

This chain joins TRBV18 and TRBJ2-3, with 15 bases that match TRBD2. This CDR3 is built from 17 residues. Germline V gene data show CDR1 as KGHSH and CDR2 as LQKENI. J lost 6 bases, V lost 0 bases, and 4 bases had no gene match. CDR3 residues: CASSPPGLAGGEDTQYF. CDR3 in DNA: TGTGCCAGCTCACCACCGGGACTAGCGGGAGGCGAGGATACGCAGTATTTT.

This rearrangement joins TRBV27 to TRBJ2-5; 9 nucleotides align to TRBD1. The germline CDR1 and CDR2 sequences are MNHEY and SMNVEV (reference sequence). V lost 1 base to trimming and J lost 5 bases; unmatched junction nucleotides: 5. CDR3 length equals 15 residues. This CDR3 is CASSLLTGGAETQYF. The CDR3 DNA follows: TGTGCCAGCAGTTTATTAACAGGGGGCGCGGAGACCCAGTACTTC.

This sequence joins TRBV11-3 and TRBJ1-2, with 7 bases identical to TRBD1. The trim removed 6 bases at V and 0 bases at J, leaving 4 bases unmatched. The CDR3 contains 14 residues. From germline, CDR1 is SGHNT and CDR2 YENEEA. In nucleotides, the CDR3 is TGTGCCAGCAGTCGACAGGGAGCTAACTATGGCTACACCTTC. Translating it yields CASSRQGANYGYTF. Variable domain in full (rest from reference TRBV11-3 and TRBJ1-2): EAGVVQSPRYKIIEKKQPVAFWCNPISGHNTLYWYLQNLGQGPELLIRYENEEAVDDSQLPKDRFSAERLKGVDSTLKIQPAELGDSAVYLCASSRQGANYGYTFGSGTRLTVV.

The genes are TRBV27 and TRBJ2-3; a possible D gene is TRBD1 (5 bases). This CDR3 comprises 12 residues. V gave up 2 bases and J gave up 7 bases, with 7 bases separating them. Germline loops: CDR1 MNHEY, CDR2 SMNVEV (reference sequence). CDR3 DNA: TGTGCCAGCAGTTTACAGGGTAATACGCAGTATTTT. Translated: CASSLQGNTQYF.

The J gene is TRBJ1-5, the V gene TRBV2, with a possible D match to TRBD1 (6 bases). This CDR3 has 13 amino acids. Trimming left V 10 bases short and J 6 bases short, with 16 bases between. Germline CDR1 reads SNHLY; CDR2 reads FYNNEI. The chain's CDR3 is CAILRQAGQPQHF. Here the CDR3 DNA reads TGTGCCATCCTACGACAGGCCGGTCAGCCCCAGCATTTT.

This chain connects TRBV29-1 to TRBJ2-1; TRBD1 might be the D (5 bases). There are 12 residues in the CDR3. V lost 7 bases and J lost 4, with 11 bases in between. Per germline, CDR1 SQVTM and CDR2 ANQGSEA. The CDR3 protein is CSAAQGYNEQFF. In DNA form, the CDR3 reads TGCAGCGCCGCCCAGGGTTACAATGAGCAGTTCTTC.

The chain joins TRBV6-5 to TRBJ1-6; TRBD1 might be the D (6 bases). This CDR3 has 12 residues. V was pared by 6 bases and J by 9 bases, with 9 bases between. Per germline, CDR1 MNHEY and CDR2 SVGAGI. Here the CDR3 reads CASSLGASPLHF. The CDR3 DNA reads as TGTGCCAGCAGCCTGGGGGCTTCACCCCTCCACTTT.

This clone was recorded a few times. V and J are TRBV5-5 and TRBJ1-5; D is ambiguous. Trimming cost V 1 base and J 0 bases, with 8 bases left between them. This CDR3 region has 15 residues. The germline V gene has CDR1 SGHKS and CDR2 YYEKEE (reference sequence). The CDR3 loop is CASSLTQVSNQPQHF. CDR3 coding DNA: TGTGCCAGCAGCTTGACCCAGGTTAGCAATCAGCCCCAGCATTTT.

The chain is built from TRBV24-1 and TRBJ1-2; D unresolved. Germline CDR1 reads KGHDR; CDR2 reads SFDVKD. The CDR3 spans 16 residues. With 4 bases removed from V and 8 bases from J, the gap between germline ends came to 22 bases. The DNA of the CDR3 is TGTGCCACCAGTGACCCCTCCCTAGGAGGTTTCTTCGGCTACACCTTC. It encodes CATSDPSLGGFFGYTF.